This T cell receptor (beta chain) stems from a study of T cells after somatic rescue of genetic block (dated by TCRdb to 2020 to 2022). Looking at the study overall: The study assessed how robust, over the long term, a T-cell system was when the system had developed through somatic rescue of a genetic block in T-cell development.

The library was built by means of the immunoSEQ multiplex PCR assay. TCRdb obtained this table from immuneACCESS and retained in-frame rearrangements with V and J assigned. These tables miss some clones; where compared with another copy, unresolved V genes account for less than half of the shortfall, and the remainder is unexplained. The table for this sample lists 85,000 to 100,000 clones; 85% to 90% of them were counted only once. About 1.5% of the sample goes to the ten largest clones. With regard to this clone: It lacks a known antigen. No clone much larger than this one lies a single base away; base qualities are absent.

In the germline V gene, CDR1 corresponds to MNHNS and CDR2 to SASEGT. Its CDR3 holds 15 amino acids, cysteine through phenylalanine. The entry retains the CDR3 DNA only, 45 bases that are in frame from base 1. The V end gives up 5 bases and the J end 3 bases, leaving 2 bases in the junction not matched to a gene. This TCR derives from a woman between 18 and 30 years old. Sequencing was performed on peripheral blood mononuclear cells (PBMCs). The rearrangement joined TRBV6-1 to TRBJ1-4; the junction holds 11 bases that match TRBD1. The CDR3 sequence is CASSLDRGPNEKLFF. The DNA reads as follows: TGTGCCAGCAGTCTGGACAGGGGGCCTAATGAAAAACTGTTTTTT.